This note documents a single TCR beta chain sequence. The data derive from a study of blood T cell repertoires in COVID-19. Study at large: The United States, Italy and Spain provided the acute and convalescent COVID-19 samples.

The germline V gene has CDR1 SGHTA and CDR2 FQGNSA. V lost 2 bases to trimming and J lost 2 bases, with 13 bases between them. The CDR3 has 15 amino acids. Clones were read by immunoSEQ multiplex PCR, and TCRdb kept only the in-frame ones, dropping some. Altogether around 200,000 clones are present, roughly 83% being singletons, with the ten largest covering around 3.5%. This chain connects TRBV7-2 to TRBJ2-7, with unresolved D. This TCR was recovered from a woman aged 30 to 39 who had recovered from COVID-19. The sequenced sample consisted of PBMCs or T cells enriched from blood (not recorded which). The CDR3 bases are TGTGCCAGCAGCTTAACGTTTGACACCCCCTACGAGCAGTACTTC. Translation: CASSLTFDTPYEQYF.